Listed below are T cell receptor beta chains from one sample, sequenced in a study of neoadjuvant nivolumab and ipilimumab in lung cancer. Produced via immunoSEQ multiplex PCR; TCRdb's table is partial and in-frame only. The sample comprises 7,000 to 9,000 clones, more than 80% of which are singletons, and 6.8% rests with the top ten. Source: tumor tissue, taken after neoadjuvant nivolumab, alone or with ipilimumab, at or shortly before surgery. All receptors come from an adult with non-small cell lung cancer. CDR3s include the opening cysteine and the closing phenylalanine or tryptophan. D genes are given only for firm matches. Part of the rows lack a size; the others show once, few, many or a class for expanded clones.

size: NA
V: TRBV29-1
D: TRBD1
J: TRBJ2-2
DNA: TGCAGCGTTGCCCAGGGGGCGGCCGGGGAGCTGTTTTTT
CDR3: CSVAQGAAGELFF

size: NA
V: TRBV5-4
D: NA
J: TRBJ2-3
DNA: TGTGCCAGCAGTCGGGACGCGTATAGCACAGATACGCAGTATTTT
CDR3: CASSRDAYSTDTQYF

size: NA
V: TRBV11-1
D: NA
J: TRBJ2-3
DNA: TGTGCCAGCAGCCTCATAGATACGCAGTATTTT
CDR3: CASSLIDTQYF

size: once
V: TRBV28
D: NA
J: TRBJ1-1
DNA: TGTGCCAGCAGTCCCGTATTTGACTCGAACACTGAAGCTTTCTTT
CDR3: CASSPVFDSNTEAFF

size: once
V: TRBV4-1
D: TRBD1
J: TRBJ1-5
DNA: TGCGCCAGCAGCCAAGTTGGACAGGGGGATCAGCCCCAGCATTTT
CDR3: CASSQVGQGDQPQHF

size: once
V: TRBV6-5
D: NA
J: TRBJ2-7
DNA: TGTGCCAGCAAGACCGCGACAAGGGTAAGCTACGAGCAGTACTTC
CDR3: CASKTATRVSYEQYF

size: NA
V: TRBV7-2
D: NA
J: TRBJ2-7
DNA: TGTGCCAGCAGCCTAAGCTGGGAACATTACTACGAGCAGTACTTC
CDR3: CASSLSWEHYYEQYF

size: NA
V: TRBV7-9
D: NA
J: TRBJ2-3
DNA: TGTGCCAGCAGCTTATGGGAAGATACGCAGTATTTT
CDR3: CASSLWEDTQYF

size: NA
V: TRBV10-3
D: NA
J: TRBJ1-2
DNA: TGTGCCATCAGTGAGTCCAATGGGGATGGCTACACCTTC
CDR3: CAISESNGDGYTF

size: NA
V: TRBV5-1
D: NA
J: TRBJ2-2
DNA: TGCGCCAGCAGCAGGACGGGAAACACCGGGGAGCTGTTTTTT
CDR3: CASSRTGNTGELFF

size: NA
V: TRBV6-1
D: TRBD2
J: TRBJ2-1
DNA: TGTGCCAGCAGTGAAGGACGCGGGGGGGCGTACAATGAGCAGTTCTTC
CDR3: CASSEGRGGAYNEQFF

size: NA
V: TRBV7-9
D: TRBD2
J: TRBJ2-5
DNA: TGTGCCAGCAGCGATAGCGGGGGGGATACAGAGACCCAGTACTTC
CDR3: CASSDSGGDTETQYF

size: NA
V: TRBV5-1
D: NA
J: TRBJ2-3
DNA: TGCGCCAGCAGCTTGAATCCCAGAACAGATCGCTCAGATACGCAGTATTTT
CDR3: CASSLNPRTDRSDTQYF

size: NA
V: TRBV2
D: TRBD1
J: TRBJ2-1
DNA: TGTGCCAGCAGCCGGGACAGCTCCTACAATGAGCAGTTCTTC
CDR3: CASSRDSSYNEQFF

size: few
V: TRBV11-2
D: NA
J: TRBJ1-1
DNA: TGTGCCAGCAGCTGGCGCTTATCAGGGAACACTGAAGCTTTCTTT
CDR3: CASSWRLSGNTEAFF

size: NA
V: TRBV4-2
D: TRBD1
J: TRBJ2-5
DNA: TGTGCCAGCAGCCCAGAAGTGTTAGGACAGGCGGACAGGGACTTGGAGACCCAGTACTTC
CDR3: CASSPEVLGQADRDLETQYF

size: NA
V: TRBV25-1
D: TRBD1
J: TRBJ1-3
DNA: TGTGCCAGCAGCCCCAGGGGGCGGGCGGGAAACACCATATATTTT
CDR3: CASSPRGRAGNTIYF

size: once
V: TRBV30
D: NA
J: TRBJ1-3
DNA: TGTGCCTGGAGTCCCCGGGGGGGACACGGACGGCCTGGAAACACCATATATTTT
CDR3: CAWSPRGGHGRPGNTIYF

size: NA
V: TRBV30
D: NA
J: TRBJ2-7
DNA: TGTGCCTGGAGAGGTCCAGGCCGCTACGAGCAGTACTTC
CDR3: CAWRGPGRYEQYF

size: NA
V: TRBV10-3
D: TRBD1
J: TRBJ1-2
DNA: TGTGCCATCAGTGAATCCTCCGGGACAGGGGGCTATGGCTACACCTTC
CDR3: CAISESSGTGGYGYTF

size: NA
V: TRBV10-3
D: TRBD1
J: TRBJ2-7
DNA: TGTGCCATCAGTGGACAGGGCTACGAGCAGTACTTC
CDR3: CAISGQGYEQYF

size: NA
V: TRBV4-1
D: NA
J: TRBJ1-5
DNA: TGCGCCAGCAGCCAAGTTGCGGGTTTCAATCAGCCCCAGCATTTT
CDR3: CASSQVAGFNQPQHF

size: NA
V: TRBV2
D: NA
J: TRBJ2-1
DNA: TGTGCCAGCAGGACCGGGACAACTCACAATGAGCAGTTCTTC
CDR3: CASRTGTTHNEQFF

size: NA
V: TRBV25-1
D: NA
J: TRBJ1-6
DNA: TGTGCCAGAGTGAATGAAAAGCACGATTCACCCCTCCACTTT
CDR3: CARVNEKHDSPLHF

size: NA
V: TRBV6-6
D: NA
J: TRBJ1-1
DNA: TGTGCCAGCAGTCCCCGTATCACCCAGAACACTGAAGCTTTCTTT
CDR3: CASSPRITQNTEAFF

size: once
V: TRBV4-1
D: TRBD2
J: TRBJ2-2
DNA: TGCGCCAGCAGGGGAGGGGCCTCGAACACCGGGGAGCTGTTTTTT
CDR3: CASRGGASNTGELFF

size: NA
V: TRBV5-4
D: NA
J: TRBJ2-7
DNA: TGTGCCAGCAGCCCAAGAGCGACGGGTACGGTAGGCGAGCAGTACTTC
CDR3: CASSPRATGTVGEQYF

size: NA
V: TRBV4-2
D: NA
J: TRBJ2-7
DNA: TGTGCCAGCAGCCAAGAAATACACTCTAACTACGAGCAGTACTTC
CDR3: CASSQEIHSNYEQYF

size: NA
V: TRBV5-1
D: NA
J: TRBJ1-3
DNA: TGCGCCAGCAGCTTGGAGGGACGGAACACCATATATTTT
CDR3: CASSLEGRNTIYF

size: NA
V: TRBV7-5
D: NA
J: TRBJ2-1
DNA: TGTGTCAGAAGCTTAACCGCCCGGTCATCAGCCTACAATGAGCAGTTCTTC
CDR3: CVRSLTARSSAYNEQFF

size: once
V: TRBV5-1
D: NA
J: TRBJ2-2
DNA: TGCGCCAGCAGCTTACTTTGGACGAACACCGGGGAGCTGTTTTTT
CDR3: CASSLLWTNTGELFF

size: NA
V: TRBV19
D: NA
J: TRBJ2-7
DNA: TGTGCCAGTAGTTCCCAGGCGGGGAGCTCCTACGAGCAGTACTTC
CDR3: CASSSQAGSSYEQYF